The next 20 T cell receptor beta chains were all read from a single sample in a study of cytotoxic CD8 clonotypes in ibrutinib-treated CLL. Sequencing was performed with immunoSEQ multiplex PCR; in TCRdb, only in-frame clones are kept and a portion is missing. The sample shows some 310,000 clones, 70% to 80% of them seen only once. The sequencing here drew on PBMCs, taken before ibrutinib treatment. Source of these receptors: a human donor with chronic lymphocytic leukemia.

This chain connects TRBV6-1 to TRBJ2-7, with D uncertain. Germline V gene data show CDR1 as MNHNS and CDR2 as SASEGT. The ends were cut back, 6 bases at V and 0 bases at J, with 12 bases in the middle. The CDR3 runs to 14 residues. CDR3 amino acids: CASRGPTRSYEQYF. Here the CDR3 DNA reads TGTGCCAGCAGAGGGCCGACGCGCTCCTACGAGCAGTACTTC.

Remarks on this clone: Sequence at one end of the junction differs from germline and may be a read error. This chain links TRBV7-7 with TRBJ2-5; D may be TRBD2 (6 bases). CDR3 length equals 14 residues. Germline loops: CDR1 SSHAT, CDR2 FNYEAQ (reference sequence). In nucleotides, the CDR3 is TGTGCTAGCAGCTTGACTCCGGCGGGGGAGACCCAGTACTTC. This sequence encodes CASSLTPAGETQYF.

The CDR3 loop reads CASSGDGRPSGNTIYF. The CDR3 DNA reads as TGTGCCAGCAGCGGGGACGGGCGACCCTCTGGAAACACCATATATTTT. V is TRBV9 and J is TRBJ1-3; D possibly corresponds to TRBD1 (5 bases). The CDR3 has 16 residues. The germline V gene has CDR1 SGDLS and CDR2 YYNGEE. Trimming took 3 bases from V and 0 from J, leaving 13 bases between them.

CDR3 residues: CASSEKYSPYEQYF. CDR3 nucleotide sequence: TGTGCCAGCAGTGAAAAGTACTCCCCCTACGAGCAGTACTTC. This rearrangement joins TRBV6-1 to TRBJ2-7; D call uncertain. V was cut by 2 bases and J by 2 bases, with 10 bases left in between. The CDR3 is 14 amino acids. Germline V gives CDR1 MNHNS, CDR2 SASEGT.

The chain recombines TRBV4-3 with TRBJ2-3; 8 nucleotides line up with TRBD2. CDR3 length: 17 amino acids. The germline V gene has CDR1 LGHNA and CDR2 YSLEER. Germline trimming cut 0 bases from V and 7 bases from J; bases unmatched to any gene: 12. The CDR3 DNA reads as TGCGCCAGCAGCCAAGAGGTTTCGCTAGCGGGTGGGTATACGCAGTATTTT. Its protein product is CASSQEVSLAGGYTQYF.

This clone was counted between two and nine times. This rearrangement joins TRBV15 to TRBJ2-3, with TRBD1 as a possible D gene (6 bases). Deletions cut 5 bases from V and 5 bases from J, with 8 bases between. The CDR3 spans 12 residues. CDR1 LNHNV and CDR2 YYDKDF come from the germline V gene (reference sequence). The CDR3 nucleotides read TGTGCCACCAGCGTACAGGGAGATACGCAGTATTTT. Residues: CATSVQGDTQYF. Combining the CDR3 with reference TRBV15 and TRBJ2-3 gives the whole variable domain DAMVIQNPRYQVTQFGKPVTLSCSQTLNHNVMYWYQQKSSQAPKLLFHYYDKDFNNEADTPDNFQSRRPNTSFCFLDIRSPGLGDTAMYLCATSVQGDTQYFGPGTRLTVL.

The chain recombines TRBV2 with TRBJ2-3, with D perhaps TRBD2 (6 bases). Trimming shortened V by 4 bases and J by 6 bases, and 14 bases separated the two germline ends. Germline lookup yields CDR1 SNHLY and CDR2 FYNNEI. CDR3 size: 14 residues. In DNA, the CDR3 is TGTGCCAGCAGTGGTCCGGCTAGCGTGGATACGCAGTATTTT. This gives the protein CASSGPASVDTQYF. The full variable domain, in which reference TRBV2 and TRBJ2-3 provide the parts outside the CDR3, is EPEVTQTPSHQVTQMGQEVILRCVPISNHLYFYWYRQILGQKVEFLVSFYNNEISEKSEIFDDQFSVERPDGSNFTLKIRSTKLEDSAMYFCASSGPASVDTQYFGPGTRLTVL.

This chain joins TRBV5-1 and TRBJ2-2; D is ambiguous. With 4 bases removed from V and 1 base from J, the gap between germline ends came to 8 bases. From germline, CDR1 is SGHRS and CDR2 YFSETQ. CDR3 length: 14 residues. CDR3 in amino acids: CASSPNGNTGELFF. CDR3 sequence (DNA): TGCGCCAGCAGCCCAAATGGGAACACCGGGGAGCTGTTTTTT.

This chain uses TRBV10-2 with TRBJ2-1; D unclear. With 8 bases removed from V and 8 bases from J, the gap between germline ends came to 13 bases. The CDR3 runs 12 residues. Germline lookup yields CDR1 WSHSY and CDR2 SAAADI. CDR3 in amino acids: CASGPSLDEQFF. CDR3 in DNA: TGCGCCAGCGGACCCTCCTTGGATGAGCAGTTCTTC.

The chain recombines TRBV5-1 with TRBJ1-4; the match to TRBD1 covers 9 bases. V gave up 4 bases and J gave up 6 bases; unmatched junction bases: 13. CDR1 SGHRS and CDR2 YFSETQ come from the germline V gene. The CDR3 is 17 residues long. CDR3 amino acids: CASSLGSTGGADEKLFF. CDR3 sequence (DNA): TGCGCCAGCAGCCTTGGGTCAACAGGGGGCGCTGATGAAAAACTGTTTTTT.

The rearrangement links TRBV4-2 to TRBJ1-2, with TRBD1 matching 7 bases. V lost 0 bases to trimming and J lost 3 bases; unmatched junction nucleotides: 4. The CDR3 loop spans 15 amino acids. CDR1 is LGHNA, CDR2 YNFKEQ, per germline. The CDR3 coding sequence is TGTGCCAGCAGCCAAGAGGCAGGGGGGCACTATGGCTACACCTTC. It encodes CASSQEAGGHYGYTF.

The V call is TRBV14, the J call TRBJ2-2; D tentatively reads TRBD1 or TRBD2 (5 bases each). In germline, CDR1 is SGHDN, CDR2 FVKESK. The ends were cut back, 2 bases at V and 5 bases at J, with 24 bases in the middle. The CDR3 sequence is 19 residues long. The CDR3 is CASSQPFGGLGWGTGELFF. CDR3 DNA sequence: TGTGCCAGCAGCCAACCCTTTGGAGGATTGGGTTGGGGGACCGGGGAGCTGTTTTTT.

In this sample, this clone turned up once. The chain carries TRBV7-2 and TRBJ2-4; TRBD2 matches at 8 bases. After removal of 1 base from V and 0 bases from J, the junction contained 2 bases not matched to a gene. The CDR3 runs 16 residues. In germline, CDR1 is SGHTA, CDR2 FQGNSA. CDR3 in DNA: TGTGCCAGCAGCTTAGTAGCGGGATTAGCCAAAAACATTCAGTACTTC. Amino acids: CASSLVAGLAKNIQYF.

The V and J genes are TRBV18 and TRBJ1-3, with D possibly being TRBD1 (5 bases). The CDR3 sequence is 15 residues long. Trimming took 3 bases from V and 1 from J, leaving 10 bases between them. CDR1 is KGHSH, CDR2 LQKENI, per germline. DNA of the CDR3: TGTGCCAGCTCACCCCGGACACGATCTGGAAACACCATATATTTT. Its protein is CASSPRTRSGNTIYF.

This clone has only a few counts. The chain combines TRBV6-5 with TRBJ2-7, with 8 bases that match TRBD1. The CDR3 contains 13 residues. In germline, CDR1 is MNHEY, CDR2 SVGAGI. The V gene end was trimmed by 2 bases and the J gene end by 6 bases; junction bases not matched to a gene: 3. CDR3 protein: CASSYPGTGEQYF. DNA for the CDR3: TGTGCCAGCAGTTACCCAGGGACAGGCGAGCAGTACTTC.

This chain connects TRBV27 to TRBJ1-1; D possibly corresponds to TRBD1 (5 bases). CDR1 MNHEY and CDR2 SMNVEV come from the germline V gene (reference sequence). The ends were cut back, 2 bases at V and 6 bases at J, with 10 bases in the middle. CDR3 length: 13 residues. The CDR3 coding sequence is TGTGCCAGCAGTTTAAGTCAGGGTTCTGAAGCTTTCTTT. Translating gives CASSLSQGSEAFF.

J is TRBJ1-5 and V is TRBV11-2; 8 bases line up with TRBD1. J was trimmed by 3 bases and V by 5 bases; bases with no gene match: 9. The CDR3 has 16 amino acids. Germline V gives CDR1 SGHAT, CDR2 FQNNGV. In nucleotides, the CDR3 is TGTGCCAGCAGCCCTCGGACAGGGAATATCAATCAGCCCCAGCATTTT. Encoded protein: CASSPRTGNINQPQHF.

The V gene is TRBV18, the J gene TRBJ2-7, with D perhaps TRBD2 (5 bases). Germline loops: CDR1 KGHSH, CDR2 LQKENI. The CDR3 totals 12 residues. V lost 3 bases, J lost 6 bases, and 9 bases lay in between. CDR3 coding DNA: TGTGCCAGCTCACCTAGGGAGCTCGAGCAGTACTTC. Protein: CASSPRELEQYF.

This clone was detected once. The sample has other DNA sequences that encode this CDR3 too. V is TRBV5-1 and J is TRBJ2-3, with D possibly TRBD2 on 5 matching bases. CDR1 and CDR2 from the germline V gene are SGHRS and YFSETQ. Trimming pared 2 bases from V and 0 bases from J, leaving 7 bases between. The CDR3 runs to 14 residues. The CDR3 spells CASSFSGSTDTQYF. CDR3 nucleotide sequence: TGCGCCAGCAGCTTTTCGGGGAGCACAGATACGCAGTATTTT. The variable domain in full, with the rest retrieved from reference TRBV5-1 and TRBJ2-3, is KAGVTQTPRYLIKTRGQQVTLSCSPISGHRSVSWYQQTPGQGLQFLFEYFSETQRNKGNFPGRFSGRQFSNSRSEMNVSTLELGDSALYLCASSFSGSTDTQYFGPGTRLTVL.

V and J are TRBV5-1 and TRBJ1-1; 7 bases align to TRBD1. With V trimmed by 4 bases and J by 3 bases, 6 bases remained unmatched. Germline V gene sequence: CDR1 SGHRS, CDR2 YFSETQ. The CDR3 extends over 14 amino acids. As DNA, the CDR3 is TGCGCCAGCAGCGAGACAGGGATGGACACTGAAGCTTTCTTT. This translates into CASSETGMDTEAFF.